One sample yielded the 26 T cell receptor beta chains listed below, sequenced in a study of early T cells in non-severe SARS-CoV-2 infection. TCRdb reprocessed the 5' RACE reads via MiXCR and lists one record per CDR3 protein. The data show more than 65,000 distinct CDR3 sequences, 9.5% to 15% seen once. Input material: whole blood. Receptor source: an adult who was a healthcare worker with PCR-confirmed SARS-CoV-2 infection or an uninfected control (not recorded which).

In its sample, this clonotype was seen many times. The chain couples TRBV28 to TRBJ2-7; TRBD2 matches at 14 bases. V lost 4 bases to trimming and J lost 1 base; unmatched junction nucleotides: 9. The CDR3 consists of 18 residues. Germline V CDR1 and CDR2: MDHEN, SYDVKM. CDR3 in amino acids: CASSYTGTSGRSSYEQYF. CDR3 coding DNA: TGTGCCAGCAGTTATACCGGGACTAGCGGGAGAAGTTCCTACGAGCAGTACTTC.

This clonotype was recorded many times. J is TRBJ2-1 and V is TRBV19; D is unresolved. Germline V gene sequence: CDR1 LNHDA, CDR2 SQIVND (reference sequence). Trimming removed 5 bases from V and 2 bases from J, with 10 bases in between. The CDR3 loop spans 14 amino acids. This chain's CDR3 is CASSSGLAYNEQFF. The CDR3 DNA reads as TGTGCCAGTAGTTCGGGTCTAGCCTACAATGAGCAGTTCTTC.

Ten or more counts support this clonotype. The chain has TRBV27 and TRBJ1-1; D remains ambiguous. CDR1 is MNHEY, CDR2 SMNVEV, per germline (reference sequence). The germline V and J ends were trimmed by 3 bases and 5 bases, with 13 bases remaining between them. The CDR3 has 14 amino acids. In nucleotides, the CDR3 is TGTGCCAGCAGTTTTGAAGGAAAAGCGACTGAAGCTTTCTTT. Protein product: CASSFEGKATEAFF.

The table lists this clonotype with many counts. The chain couples TRBV7-2 to TRBJ1-1; possible D gene TRBD1, 6 bases. The CDR3 runs 15 residues. V lost 5 bases and J 1 base, leaving 14 bases between the germline ends. The germline CDR1 and CDR2 sequences are SGHTA and FQGNSA. CDR3 nucleotides: TGTGCCAGCAGCCTGCTGGGACATGAGAACACTGAAGCTTTCTTT. It specifies CASSLLGHENTEAFF.

In this sample, this clonotype turned up once. A much more abundant neighbour one base away suggests this may be a read error. No conserved phenylalanine or tryptophan is present at the end of the CDR3, so a read error is the likely explanation. The gene calls are TRBV19 and TRBJ1-4, with a weak D call TRBD1 (6 bases). Germline-derived CDR1 and CDR2 are LNHDA and SQIVND (reference sequence). CDR3 size: 14 residues. V was clipped by 7 bases and J by 5 bases, with 14 bases between them. CDR3: CASTPGTGNEKLFS. CDR3 nucleotides: TGTGCCAGTACCCCGGGAACAGGGAATGAAAAACTGTTTTCT.

This clonotype was recorded at least ten times. This chain uses TRBV9 with TRBJ1-1; D gene uncertain. The CDR3 covers 15 residues. V lost 2 bases, J lost 4 bases, and 15 bases lay in between. The V gene's germline CDR1 is SGDLS and CDR2 YYNGEE. The CDR3 is CASSVGGPSGTEAFF. The CDR3 coding sequence is TGTGCCAGCAGCGTGGGTGGGCCTTCGGGCACTGAAGCTTTCTTT. The full variable domain, completed using reference TRBV9 and TRBJ1-1, is DSGVTQTPKHLITATGQRVTLRCSPRSGDLSVYWYQQSLDQGLQFLIQYYNGEERAKGNILERFSAQQFPDLHSELNLSSLELGDSALYFCASSVGGPSGTEAFFGQGTRLTVV.

This clonotype was recorded at least ten times. V is TRBV6-5 and J is TRBJ2-7; 11 bases align to TRBD2. The V gene's germline CDR1 is MNHEY and CDR2 SVGAGI. This CDR3 has 15 amino acids. V dropped 5 bases and J dropped 9; count of bases not matched to a gene: 12. CDR3 region: CASSKGLAVLFAQYF. The CDR3 DNA follows: TGTGCCAGCAGTAAGGGACTAGCGGTACTGTTCGCGCAGTACTTC.

This clonotype was recorded at least ten times. The V gene is TRBV6-5, the J gene TRBJ1-3, with D possibly being TRBD1 (5 bases). Germline values: CDR1 MNHEY, CDR2 SVGAGI. This CDR3 is 16 amino acids long. V was pared by 4 bases and J by 0 bases, with 13 bases between. The CDR3, as DNA: TGTGCCAGCAGTTCCTGGGACTTCCGCTCTGGAAACACCATATATTTT. This encodes CASSSWDFRSGNTIYF.

Many counts were recorded for this clonotype. The chain links TRBV10-3 to TRBJ2-3, with D hard to call. The CDR3 consists of 11 residues. Germline CDR1 reads ENHRY; CDR2 reads SYGVKD. V shed 6 bases and J shed 6 bases, with 7 bases lying between them. CDR3 region: CAISETDTQYF. For the CDR3, the DNA is TGTGCCATCAGCGAAACGGATACGCAGTATTTT.

This clonotype was counted a single time. This clone may be a read error of a much larger clone one base away. The V call is TRBV20-1, the J call TRBJ2-3, with TRBD2 identical over 8 bases. Germline lookup yields CDR1 DFQATT and CDR2 SNEGSKA (reference sequence). The CDR3 covers 13 residues. CDR3 sequence reads: CSASGGGTDTRYF. The CDR3 region has the DNA TGCAGTGCTAGCGGGGGGGGCACAGATACGCGGTATTTT.

This clonotype was found many times. J is TRBJ1-5 and V is TRBV5-4; 9 bases fit TRBD1. The CDR3 is 17 residues long. The ends lost 3 bases at V and 6 bases at J; junction bases unmatched: 13. Germline V gene lookup returns CDR1 SGHNT and CDR2 YYREEE (reference sequence). In nucleotides, the CDR3 is TGTGCCAGCAGCTCCTATCCTGACAGGGGGAAGGGTCAGCCCCAGCATTTT. Its protein is CASSSYPDRGKGQPQHF.

This clonotype has ten or more counts. The chain employs TRBV12-3 or TRBV12-4 and TRBJ1-1; D is undetermined. V was cut by 1 base and J by 5 bases, with 11 bases left in between. The CDR3 totals 14 residues. The CDR3 bases are TGTGCCAGCAGTTTAGGTGTCGTTCGAACTGAAGCTTTCTTT. It codes for CASSLGVVRTEAFF.

This clonotype occurred many times. The chain employs TRBV6-5 and TRBJ2-2; tentative D call: TRBD1 (6 bases). The V gene's germline CDR1 is MNHEY and CDR2 SVGAGI. V lost 6 bases to trimming and J lost 0 bases, with 14 bases between them. The CDR3 runs 16 residues. The CDR3 protein is CASSKSTGANTGELFF. CDR3 DNA: TGTGCCAGCAGCAAATCGACAGGCGCGAACACCGGGGAGCTGTTTTTT.

This clonotype has a handful of counts. The chain carries TRBV7-9 and TRBJ2-3, with 12 bases identical to TRBD2. J lost 4 bases, V lost 3 bases, and 8 bases had no gene match. This CDR3 region has 17 residues. CDR1 is SEHNR, CDR2 FQNEAQ, per germline (reference sequence). DNA for the CDR3: TGTGCCAGCAGCTTGCGCTTGACTAGCGGGAGCGCAGATACGCAGTATTTT. Translating it yields CASSLRLTSGSADTQYF.

The table lists this clonotype with many counts. The chain carries TRBV10-3 and TRBJ2-1, with D maybe TRBD1 (5 bases). Looked up from germline, CDR1 is ENHRY and CDR2 is SYGVKD. The CDR3 has 15 residues. V lost 5 bases to trimming and J lost 0 bases, with 11 bases between them. The CDR3 DNA reads as TGTGCCATCAGTCAAGACAGTAGCTCCTACAATGAGCAGTTCTTC. This translates into CAISQDSSSYNEQFF.

The sample holds many counts of this clonotype. The genes are TRBV6-5 and TRBJ1-5, with 7 nucleotides matching TRBD1. V lost 4 bases to trimming and J lost 4 bases; unmatched junction nucleotides: 7. Germline lookup yields CDR1 MNHEY and CDR2 SVGAGI. The CDR3 is 15 amino acids. CDR3 sequence (DNA): TGTGCCAGCAGTTTATTTCAGGGGGGAAATCAGCCCCAGCATTTT. Translating gives CASSLFQGGNQPQHF.

This clonotype was recorded many times. The CDR3 region has the DNA TGTGCCAGCAGTTCCCGGACACTCCCCTCCTACGAGCAGTACTTC. This encodes CASSSRTLPSYEQYF. The chain uses TRBV28 and TRBJ2-7; D possibly corresponds to TRBD1 (5 bases). This CDR3 comprises 15 residues. The germline gives CDR1 MDHEN, CDR2 SYDVKM. Between the trimmed V and J ends, which lost 4 bases and 0 bases, there was a span of 13 bases. The full variable domain, with the rest looked up from reference TRBV28 and TRBJ2-7, is DVKVTQSSRYLVKRTGEKVFLECVQDMDHENMFWYRQDPGLGLRLIYFSYDVKMKEKGDIPEGYSVSREKKERFSLILESASTNQTSMYLCASSSRTLPSYEQYFGPGTRLTVT.

Ten or more counts support this clonotype. The rearrangement uses TRBV5-1 and TRBJ2-1; the D is unclear. With 5 bases removed from V and 7 bases from J, the gap between germline ends came to 25 bases. The CDR3 covers 17 residues. Germline lookup yields CDR1 SGHRS and CDR2 YFSETQ. The CDR3 bases are TGCGCCAGCAGTTTTCATAGAGACAATACGTCTTGGAATGAGCAGTTCTTC. It yields the protein CASSFHRDNTSWNEQFF.

J is TRBJ2-1 and V is TRBV24-1; D possibly corresponds to TRBD2 (5 bases). The ends were cut back, 2 bases at V and 12 bases at J, with 10 bases in the middle. Germline assignment: CDR1 KGHDR and CDR2 SFDVKD. The CDR3 is 12 amino acids. The DNA of the CDR3 is TGTGCCACCAGTGATTCCAGTGCGGGGCAGTTCTTC. It specifies CATSDSSAGQFF.

Ten or more counts support this clonotype. This chain connects TRBV7-9 to TRBJ2-1; D gene unclear. Germline V gene lookup returns CDR1 SEHNR and CDR2 FQNEAQ (reference sequence). The CDR3 has 14 residues. V gave up 4 bases and J gave up 3 bases, with 10 bases separating them. The CDR3 reads CASSSARLYNEQFF. The CDR3, as DNA: TGTGCCAGCAGCTCGGCTCGCCTCTACAATGAGCAGTTCTTC.

This clonotype occurred many times. V usage is TRBV11-2 and J usage is TRBJ1-4; D is possibly TRBD1 (5 bases). Trimming stripped 0 bases from V and 6 bases from J, with 14 bases between. This CDR3 has 16 amino acids. Germline V lookup: CDR1 SGHAT, CDR2 FQNNGV. This CDR3 is CASSLDIRADYEKLFF. CDR3 sequence (DNA): TGTGCCAGCAGCTTAGATATCAGGGCCGACTATGAAAAACTGTTTTTT.

This clonotype appeared many times. The chain couples TRBV7-9 to TRBJ2-5; 9 bases align to TRBD2. This CDR3 spans 15 amino acids. The germline V gene has CDR1 SEHNR and CDR2 FQNEAQ (reference sequence). Losses at the gene ends were 2 bases for V and 4 bases for J; bases not matched to a gene: 5. CDR3: CASSLNSGRTETQYF. In DNA, the CDR3 is TGTGCCAGCAGCTTAAATAGCGGGAGAACAGAGACCCAGTACTTC.

The chain combines TRBV4-1 with TRBJ2-3; no reliable D call. Looked up from germline, CDR1 is MGHRA and CDR2 is YSYEKL. There are 15 residues in the CDR3. The germline V and J ends were trimmed by 2 bases and 1 base, with 10 bases remaining between them. CDR3 coding DNA: TGCGCCAGCAGCCAATTCGGCCTGGGCACAGATACGCAGTATTTT. Residues: CASSQFGLGTDTQYF.

This clonotype has at least ten counts. This rearrangement joins TRBV11-2 to TRBJ1-1; D uncertain. The V gene lost 5 bases and the J gene lost 0 bases, with 13 bases spanning the gap. The CDR3 spans 15 residues. Germline CDR1 is SGHAT and CDR2 is FQNNGV. The CDR3 region is CASSLKRAVNTEAFF. The CDR3 region has the DNA TGTGCCAGCAGCCTAAAACGGGCTGTGAACACTGAAGCTTTCTTT.

This clonotype was counted ten times or more. The rearrangement joins TRBV20-1 to TRBJ2-7, with D uncertain. CDR3 length: 12 amino acids. CDR1 is DFQATT, CDR2 SNEGSKA, per germline (reference sequence). The ends were cut back, 5 bases at V and 4 bases at J, with 12 bases in the middle. CDR3 in DNA: TGCAGTGCTCTACCGGACGTATACGAGCAGTACTTC. Translation: CSALPDVYEQYF.

The chain uses TRBV4-2 and TRBJ1-4; 7 nucleotides match TRBD1. The CDR3 contains 16 residues. Germline-derived CDR1 and CDR2 are LGHNA and YNFKEQ. Trimming cost V 4 bases and J 2 bases; bases outside gene matches: 7. The CDR3 sequence is CASSPTGEGTNEKLFF. CDR3 in DNA: TGTGCCAGCAGCCCTACAGGGGAAGGGACTAATGAAAAACTGTTTTTT.